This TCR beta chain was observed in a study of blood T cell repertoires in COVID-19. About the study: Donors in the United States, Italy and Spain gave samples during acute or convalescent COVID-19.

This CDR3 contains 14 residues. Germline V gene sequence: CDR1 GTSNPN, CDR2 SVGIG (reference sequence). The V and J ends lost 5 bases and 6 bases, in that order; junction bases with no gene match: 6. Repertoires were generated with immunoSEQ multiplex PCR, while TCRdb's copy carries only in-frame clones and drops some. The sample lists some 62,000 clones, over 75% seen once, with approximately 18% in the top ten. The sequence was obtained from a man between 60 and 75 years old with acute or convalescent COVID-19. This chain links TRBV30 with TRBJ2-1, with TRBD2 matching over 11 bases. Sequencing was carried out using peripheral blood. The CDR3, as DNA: TGTGCCTGGTCACTAGCGGGAGCGATCAATGAGCAGTTCTTC. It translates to CAWSLAGAINEQFF.